The 5 T cell receptor beta chains listed next were all sequenced from one sample in a study of PD-1 blockade in classical Hodgkin lymphoma (dated by TCRdb to the early 2020s). Per the publication, the time point label means: cycle 4 day 1 (C4D1), after about 6 weeks of nivolumab. Relapse after autologous stem cell transplantation had occurred in all trial patients, and cohorts A, B and C were distinguished by prior brentuximab vedotin exposure. Library prep was done by the immunoSEQ multiplex PCR assay. As stored in TCRdb, this immuneACCESS dataset retains in-frame rearrangements with V and J assigned. A fraction of the clones does not appear; measured against another copy, unresolved V genes explain less than half of the discrepancy, and the remainder lacks a known reason. This sample comprises tens of thousands of clones, 77% of them detected only once. The ten largest clones take up 9.8% of the sample.

Sequences were derived from peripheral blood mononuclear cells (PBMCs), sampled before the fourth cycle of nivolumab. The receptor set was obtained from a human donor with classical Hodgkin lymphoma.

This rearrangement joins TRBV18 to TRBJ1-5, with unresolved D. Germline V gene sequence: CDR1 KGHSH, CDR2 LQKENI. The CDR3 loop spans 15 amino acids. V lost 2 bases and J lost 6, with 14 bases in between. The chain's CDR3 is CASSPAAGISQPQHF. CDR3 in DNA: TGTGCCAGCTCACCAGCTGCGGGGATTAGTCAGCCCCAGCATTTT.

The chain links TRBV28 to TRBJ1-1; 8 nucleotides match TRBD1. The length of the CDR3 is 15 residues. The V segment lost 7 bases and the J segment 1 base; nucleotides outside the gene matches: 8. Germline V CDR1 and CDR2: MDHEN, SYDVKM. CDR3 amino acids: CASIRPGTGNTEAFF. The CDR3 region has the DNA TGTGCCAGCATCAGACCCGGGACAGGGAACACTGAAGCTTTCTTT.

The gene calls are TRBV5-5 and TRBJ1-5; the D is unclear. The CDR3 consists of 13 residues. From germline, CDR1 is SGHKS and CDR2 YYEKEE (reference sequence). The V end was cut by 3 bases, the J end by 5 bases, with 9 bases between. The CDR3 protein is CASSSRADQPQHF. The CDR3 DNA is TGTGCCAGCAGCTCCCGTGCCGATCAGCCCCAGCATTTT.

The chain links TRBV30 to TRBJ2-3; 8 nucleotides agree with TRBD2. This CDR3 comprises 15 residues. CDR1 is GTSNPN, CDR2 SVGIG, per germline (reference sequence). V trimming: 0 bases; J trimming: 7 bases; junction bases outside the gene matches: 9. DNA of the CDR3: TGTGCCTGGAGTGTCGGTAGCGGGGACCTAAATACGCAGTATTTT. Translation: CAWSVGSGDLNTQYF.

The chain employs TRBV10-3 and TRBJ1-1, with 9 nucleotides matching TRBD1. J gave up 4 bases and V 7 bases, and 4 bases lay outside the gene matches. The CDR3 totals 13 residues. Germline V gene sequence: CDR1 ENHRY, CDR2 SYGVKD. The CDR3 spells CAIIATGGTEAFF. The CDR3 DNA sequence: TGTGCCATCATTGCGACAGGGGGCACTGAAGCTTTCTTT.